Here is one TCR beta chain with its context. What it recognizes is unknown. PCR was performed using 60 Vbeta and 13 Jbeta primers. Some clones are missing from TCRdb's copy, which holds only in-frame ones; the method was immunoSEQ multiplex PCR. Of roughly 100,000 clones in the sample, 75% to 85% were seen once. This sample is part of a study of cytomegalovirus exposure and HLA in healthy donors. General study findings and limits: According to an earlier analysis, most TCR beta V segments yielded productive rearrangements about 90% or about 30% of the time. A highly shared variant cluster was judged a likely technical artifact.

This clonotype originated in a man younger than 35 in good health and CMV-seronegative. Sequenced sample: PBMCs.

The CDR3 spells CASSYSQGYTEAFF. In DNA, the CDR3 is TGTGCCAGCAGTTACTCGCAGGGCTACACTGAAGCTTTCTTT. The chain carries TRBV6-5 and TRBJ1-1, with D possibly being TRBD1 (5 bases). The V end was cut by 0 bases, the J end by 3 bases, with 8 bases between. Germline CDR1 reads MNHEY; CDR2 reads SVGAGI. The CDR3 totals 14 residues.